This T cell receptor (beta chain) emerged from a study of CD8 T cells in Susac syndrome. J was trimmed by 5 bases and V by 7 bases; bases with no gene match: 7. The CDR3 is 14 residues long. CDR1 is LNHDA and CDR2 is SQIVND in the germline V gene (reference sequence). RNA was extracted with the RNeasy kit, and a quantity of roughly 0.5 to 1 ug was reverse transcribed using random hexamers. TCRdb fed the immunoSEQ multiplex PCR reads into MiXCR, producing one record per CDR3 protein. The repertoire holds 210,000 or so distinct CDR3 sequences, with more than 85% as singletons. Sequencing used CD8+ T cells from PBMCs. The TCR sequence derives from a human donor with multiple sclerosis. The rearrangement uses TRBV19 and TRBJ1-5; 8 bases align to TRBD1. The CDR3: CASTSGQGHQPQHF. For the CDR3, the DNA is TGTGCCAGTACCTCAGGACAGGGCCATCAGCCCCAGCATTTT.